This paragraph reports one T cell receptor beta chain. The junction departs from the called germline gene at one end, perhaps through a read error. Original processing methods: Estimation of nucleated cell counts was performed using reference gene primer amplification. Assay: immunoSEQ multiplex PCR; the TCRdb copy retains only in-frame clones and omits some. V, J and clone size are taken as reported in that table, and D and trimming were inferred from the DNA itself. There are almost 250,000 clones in the sample; about 87% occur only once, and about 1.6% lies in the top ten. The entry originates in a study of blood T cell repertoires in COVID-19. Germline CDR1 LGHNA, CDR2 YNFKEQ. The CDR3 length is 16 residues. Those who participated ranged in age from about 18 to 89 years and resided in about two dozen US areas. Clinical histories supplied by participants themselves formed the basis of cohort assignment.

Sequencing was performed on PBMCs or T cells enriched from blood (not recorded which). The chain carries TRBV4-2 and TRBJ2-2; no firm D call. This clonotype was obtained from a woman between 50 and 59 years old who had recovered from COVID-19. CDR3 sequence (DNA): TGTGCCAGCAGTCAAGATAGTATCGGGAACACCGGGGAGCTGTTTTTT. Amino acid sequence: CASSQDSIGNTGELFF.